Sequencing of this T cell receptor beta chain was carried out in a study of blood T cell repertoires in COVID-19. Study in general: The study drew acute and convalescent COVID-19 samples from the United States, Italy and Spain. PBMCs, B-cell-depleted T cells, or T cells were the source of the cDNA or gDNA that made up the material.

CDR1 is MNHEY, CDR2 SVGAGI, per germline. The CDR3 extends over 14 amino acids. V was pared by 2 bases and J by 3 bases, with 10 bases between. As processed by the authors: Reference gene primer amplification gave estimated nucleated cell counts. The repertoire was sequenced with immunoSEQ multiplex PCR; TCRdb's copy has only in-frame clones and lacks some. The D gene and trimming were derived from the DNA, and the V and J assignments and clone size from that table. Seen here are roughly 120,000 clones, 70% to 90% observed once, and the top ten hold less than 1.5%. This sequence originates from a man aged 40-49 years with acute or convalescent COVID-19. The sample was peripheral blood. The chain couples TRBV6-5 to TRBJ2-5, with D maybe TRBD1 (6 bases). The CDR3 reads CASSYGTQKETQYF. DNA for the CDR3: TGTGCCAGCAGTTACGGGACACAGAAAGAGACCCAGTACTTC.